A single sample is the source of the 10 T cell receptor beta chains below, sequenced in a study of blood T cell repertoires in COVID-19. Libraries were prepared by immunoSEQ multiplex PCR; TCRdb keeps only in-frame clonotypes and omits some of them. The sample records roughly 100,000 clones, approximately 82% being singletons. The material sequenced was peripheral blood. The receptor set was obtained from a man in his 60s with active or convalescent COVID-19.

The V gene is TRBV18, the J gene TRBJ2-1, with D possibly TRBD2 on 5 matching bases. CDR3 size: 13 residues. Germline assignment: CDR1 KGHSH and CDR2 LQKENI. V was cut by 5 bases and J by 5 bases, with 10 bases left in between. The CDR3 loop is CASSASGNNEQFF. The CDR3 nucleotides read TGTGCCAGCTCAGCAAGCGGAAACAATGAGCAGTTCTTC.

This clone came up once. The V call is TRBV9, the J call TRBJ2-7, with D uncertain. V lost 3 bases and J 1 base, leaving 11 bases between the germline ends. Germline CDR1 reads SGDLS; CDR2 reads YYNGEE. The CDR3 totals 14 residues. The CDR3 loop reads CASSDFPISYEQYF. The CDR3, as DNA: TGTGCCAGCAGCGATTTCCCTATTTCCTACGAGCAGTACTTC.

The chain joins TRBV5-6 to TRBJ1-2; 7 bases are shared with TRBD1. The CDR3 has 16 amino acids. V was clipped by 2 bases and J by 8 bases; unmatched bases: 15. CDR1 SGHDT and CDR2 YYEEEE come from the germline V gene. This CDR3 is CASSFQTGKFIWGYTF. DNA for the CDR3: TGTGCCAGCAGCTTTCAGACAGGGAAGTTTATATGGGGCTACACCTTC.

The rearrangement uses TRBV3-1 (or the pseudogene TRBV3-2) and TRBJ1-2, with D perhaps matching TRBD1 (6 bases). The CDR3 is 13 amino acids. The V gene's germline CDR1 is LGHDT and CDR2 YNNKEL (reference sequence). V dropped 4 bases and J dropped 9 bases, with 15 bases sitting between them. CDR3 sequence reads: CASSPTGRASYTF. The CDR3 DNA sequence: TGTGCCAGCAGCCCCACAGGGCGTGCGAGCTACACCTTC.

This sequence joins TRBV4-1 and TRBJ2-3, with unresolved D. V lost 1 base and J lost 12, with 20 bases in between. Germline CDR1 reads MGHRA; CDR2 reads YSYEKL. This CDR3 spans 15 amino acids. The CDR3 DNA is TGCGCCAGCAGCCAAGTGATAAGAGGCCCCCAGCACCAGTATTTT. Its protein is CASSQVIRGPQHQYF.

The chain combines TRBV5-1 with TRBJ2-7, with a possible D match to TRBD1 (6 bases). The ends were cut back, 2 bases at V and 4 bases at J, with 13 bases in the middle. This CDR3 comprises 14 residues. Germline V gene data show CDR1 as SGHRS and CDR2 as YFSETQ. The CDR3 nucleotides are TGCGCCAGCAGCTTTGAGGGGGTCTGGTACGAGCAGTACTTC. Protein: CASSFEGVWYEQYF.

This clone appeared a single time. The chain's CDR3 is CASSLGAGTTYNEQFF. The CDR3 coding sequence is TGTGCCAGCAGCTTAGGAGCGGGAACTACCTACAATGAGCAGTTCTTC. The chain carries TRBV7-8 and TRBJ2-1; 7 nucleotides align to TRBD2. Germline V lookup: CDR1 SGHVS, CDR2 FQNEAQ. CDR3 length: 16 residues. V lost 1 base and J lost 2; bases outside the gene matches: 5.

The chain couples TRBV27 to TRBJ1-4; 9 bases line up with TRBD1. The CDR3 spans 15 residues. Germline V gene lookup returns CDR1 MNHEY and CDR2 SMNVEV (reference sequence). V shed 5 bases and J 7 bases; nucleotides not matched to a gene: 8. CDR3 nucleotides: TGTGCCAGCAGTCCCTACAGGGGGCAAGTTGAAAAACTGTTTTTT. Residues: CASSPYRGQVEKLFF.

The rearrangement links TRBV28 to TRBJ1-6, with 10 positions matching TRBD1. The CDR3 totals 19 residues. Unmatched junction bases numbered 8, after V lost 2 bases and J lost 1 base. CDR1 is MDHEN and CDR2 is SYDVKM in the germline V gene. The CDR3 coding sequence is TGTGCCAGCAGTTTACTGGGACAGGGGATAGAGTCCTATAATTCACCCCTCCACTTT. It encodes CASSLLGQGIESYNSPLHF.

The V and J genes are TRBV5-5 and TRBJ2-1; no clear D. Germline lookup yields CDR1 SGHKS and CDR2 YYEKEE (reference sequence). V shed 1 base and J shed 0 bases, with 14 bases lying between them. The CDR3 length is 17 residues. For the CDR3, the DNA is TGTGCCAGCAGCTTGCAGAACGGCGGCATCTCCTACAATGAGCAGTTCTTC. The encoded protein is CASSLQNGGISYNEQFF.